This T cell receptor beta chain was documented in a study of metastatic and nonmetastatic thyroid tumors (dated by TCRdb to the early 2020s). In terms of the full investigation: The researchers compared repertoires between peripheral blood samples and tumor or nodule tissue samples from patients with malignant or benign thyroid disease. General findings and caveats noted by the study authors: TCR beta diversity was reported as significantly higher in malignant tumors than in benign nodules, in both blood and tumor samples.

The library was obtained by PCR. The sequencer was an Illumina HiSeq 4000. High-throughput sequencing was used to profile the TCR beta-chain CDR3 region of every patient. In the original analysis: The researchers built a classifier to tell apart papillary thyroid cancer patients with distant metastasis, based on CDR3 differences among clinicopathological groups. To measure repertoire diversity the researchers used the Shannon index, while the Morisita-Horn index served to gauge how similar the tumor and blood repertoires were. Using fastp trimming at Q25 and MiXCR clonotype assembly, TCRdb reanalyzed the public sequencing data and kept in-frame beta chains. The V and J calls shown here were made by TCRdb, not taken from the authors' results. In this sample the table shows tens of thousands of clones, under 25% of which occur a single time. The ten top clones hold roughly two fifths of the sample.

There are many counts of this clone. What this receptor recognizes is not known. No qualities accompany the bases; no much larger clone lies one base away. CDR3 length: 15 amino acids, cysteine to phenylalanine. Only CDR3 DNA is held: 45 bases, read in frame from base 1. V has 4 bases trimmed and J has 1 base trimmed; junction bases matching no gene number 4. The germline V gene yields SGDLS for CDR1 and YYNGEE for CDR2. None of the patients had been given any treatment before thyroid surgery. Using T-cell receptor beta sequencing, the study looked back at clinical samples from patients collected from about 2011 to 2018.

Material: blood. This sequence uses TRBV9 and TRBJ2-5; TRBD2 lines up with 10 middle nucleotides. The TCR originated in a female donor with papillary thyroid cancer or a benign thyroid nodule (not recorded which). Some clones in this sample may be carry-over from other donors' samples. The CDR3 protein sequence reads: CASSQRGGGQETQYF. The nucleotides read TGTGCCAGCAGCCAGCGGGGGGGGGGCCAAGAGACCCAGTACTTC.